The 6 T cell receptor beta chains below all came from one sample that was sequenced in a study of radiation and T cells in renal cell carcinoma. The time point here: blood 4 weeks post-SBRT, at nephrectomy. Treatment reported: 15 Gy SBRT to primary tumor, nephrectomy 4 weeks later. The repertoire was sequenced with immunoSEQ multiplex PCR; TCRdb's copy has only in-frame clones and lacks some. The sample holds roughly 64,000 clones; about 83% are singletons and the top ten take about 6.4%. The material sequenced was blood, taken from a patient whose treatment included radiotherapy and nephrectomy. The origin of the receptors is a man in his 60s with renal cell carcinoma.

J is TRBJ2-3 and V is TRBV9, with 10 bases identical to TRBD2. CDR3 length equals 15 residues. The junction had 2 bases not matched to a gene; V was cut back by 0 bases and J by 4 bases. Germline V gives CDR1 SGDLS, CDR2 YYNGEE. CDR3 protein: CASSVGLAGADTQYF. The CDR3 nucleotides read TGTGCCAGCAGCGTAGGGCTAGCGGGAGCAGATACGCAGTATTTT.

The rearrangement joins TRBV4-1 to TRBJ2-7, with TRBD2 matching over 10 bases. Trimming at V came to 0 bases and at J to 2 bases, leaving 10 bases not matched to a gene. This CDR3 contains 18 residues. The germline V gene encodes CDR1 MGHRA and CDR2 YSYEKL. The CDR3 loop is CASSQEGISGGPPYEQYF. The CDR3 nucleotides are TGCGCCAGCAGCCAAGAAGGGATTAGCGGGGGGCCTCCCTACGAGCAGTACTTC.

This clone appeared a single time. J is TRBJ2-7 and V is TRBV6-4; D is perhaps TRBD1 (6 bases). Germline V lookup: CDR1 MRHNA, CDR2 SNTAGT. The CDR3 contains 14 residues. V lost 4 bases to trimming and J lost 1 base, with 11 bases between them. This CDR3 reads CASSVTGLSYEQYV. The CDR3 DNA reads TGTGCCAGCAGTGTTACAGGGCTTTCCTACGAGCAGTACGTC.

The rearrangement links TRBV9 to TRBJ2-1; tentatively, D is TRBD2 (5 bases). V was trimmed by 0 bases and J by 3 bases, leaving 16 bases between them. The CDR3 totals 17 residues. Germline V gene data show CDR1 as SGDLS and CDR2 as YYNGEE. Written as DNA, the CDR3 is TGTGCCAGCAGCGTAGGAATCAGTGGGAGAGGCTACAATGAGCAGTTCTTC. It yields the protein CASSVGISGRGYNEQFF.

V gene TRBV5-4 combines with J gene TRBJ2-2, with TRBD2 matching 10 bases. V shed 4 bases and J 5 bases; nucleotides not matched to a gene: 8. The germline CDR1 and CDR2 sequences are SGHNT and YYREEE (reference sequence). The CDR3 loop spans 16 amino acids. The chain's CDR3 is CASSRALAGVTGELFF. Written as DNA, the CDR3 is TGTGCCAGCAGCCGGGCCCTAGCGGGAGTTACCGGGGAGCTGTTTTTT.

The rearrangement links TRBV5-1 to TRBJ1-1; D call uncertain. V was shortened by 2 bases and J by 2 bases, with 13 bases between the two germline ends. The CDR3 sequence is 15 residues long. Germline CDR1 SGHRS, CDR2 YFSETQ. CDR3 loop: CASSFLGQTNTEAFF. CDR3 bases: TGCGCCAGCAGCTTTTTAGGTCAAACAAACACTGAAGCTTTCTTT. The whole variable domain, filled in from reference TRBV5-1 and TRBJ1-1, reads KAGVTQTPRYLIKTRGQQVTLSCSPISGHRSVSWYQQTPGQGLQFLFEYFSETQRNKGNFPGRFSGRQFSNSRSEMNVSTLELGDSALYLCASSFLGQTNTEAFFGQGTRLTVV.